The 21 T cell receptor beta chains listed next were all sequenced from one sample in a study of blood T cell repertoires in COVID-19. TCRdb's copy holds only in-frame clones and misses some; the assay was immunoSEQ multiplex PCR. Of around 310,000 clones listed, around 89% were seen once; the top ten hold about 9.5%. Specimen: PBMCs or T cells enriched from blood (not recorded which). Source of these receptors: a woman between 35 and 50 years old who had recovered from COVID-19.

The genes are TRBV2 and TRBJ2-3, with D perhaps matching TRBD2 (5 bases). Germline V gene data show CDR1 as SNHLY and CDR2 as FYNNEI. This CDR3 comprises 14 residues. Deletions cut 10 bases from V and 4 bases from J, with 18 bases between. DNA of the CDR3: TGTGCCACCCTAGAGTGGGAGAGACCAGATACGCAGTATTTT. This encodes CATLEWERPDTQYF.

This clone showed up just a few times. This sequence joins TRBV6-5 and TRBJ2-2, with TRBD2 matching over 7 bases. Germline CDR1 reads MNHEY; CDR2 reads SVGAGI. With 6 bases clipped from V and 6 bases from J, the junction kept 7 bases outside the gene matches. CDR3 size: 14 residues. CDR3 sequence reads: CASSGLVYAGELFF. CDR3 in DNA: TGTGCCAGCAGCGGACTAGTCTATGCCGGGGAGCTGTTTTTT.

This clone was recorded many times. The sample contains more than one DNA sequence encoding this CDR3. The chain employs TRBV29-1 and TRBJ2-1; 7 bases line up with TRBD1. This CDR3 has 15 amino acids. The ends lost 1 base at V and 4 bases at J; junction bases unmatched: 7. Germline V gene sequence: CDR1 SQVTM, CDR2 ANQGSEA. CDR3 sequence reads: CSVEVWDSRYNEQFF. As DNA, the CDR3 is TGCAGCGTTGAAGTATGGGACAGCCGATACAATGAGCAGTTCTTC.

This rearrangement joins TRBV15 to TRBJ1-2, with D hard to call. The germline V and J ends were trimmed by 1 base and 8 bases, with 11 bases remaining between them. The CDR3 contains 13 residues. Germline CDR1 and CDR2: LNHNV and YYDKDF (reference sequence). The CDR3 DNA follows: TGTGCCACCAGCAGAGGACCAAGGGAGGGCTACACCTTC. This codes for CATSRGPREGYTF.

The rearrangement joins TRBV7-2 to TRBJ2-7, with 7 bases identical to TRBD1. Germline assignment: CDR1 SGHTA and CDR2 FQGNSA. This CDR3 has 15 residues. The V gene end was trimmed by 5 bases and the J gene end by 0 bases; junction bases not matched to a gene: 7. The CDR3 DNA is TGTGCCAGCAGCCGTCGGGGACAGAGCTCCTACGAGCAGTACTTC. This codes for CASSRRGQSSYEQYF.

This clone was counted a single time. The genes are TRBV18 and TRBJ1-4, with D possibly matching TRBD1 (6 bases). V was cut by 6 bases and J by 8 bases, with 16 bases left in between. Germline V gene sequence: CDR1 KGHSH, CDR2 LQKENI. This CDR3 spans 14 amino acids. As DNA, the CDR3 is TGTGCCAGCTCGACCCGGGACACCCCAGAAAAACTGTTTTTT. This gives the protein CASSTRDTPEKLFF.

The rearrangement uses TRBV5-4 and TRBJ2-3; 11 bases align to TRBD2. Per germline, CDR1 SGHNT and CDR2 YYREEE (reference sequence). V lost 3 bases to trimming and J lost 9 bases; unmatched junction nucleotides: 12. The length of the CDR3 is 16 residues. The CDR3 protein is CASSSLGTSGMGTQYF. The DNA for the CDR3 is TGTGCCAGCAGCTCTTTAGGGACTAGCGGAATGGGGACGCAGTATTTT. The variable domain in full, completed from reference TRBV5-4 and TRBJ2-3, reads ETGVTQSPTHLIKTRGQQVTLRCSSQSGHNTVSWYQQALGQGPQFIFQYYREEENGRGNFPPRFSGLQFPNYSSELNVNALELDDSALYLCASSSLGTSGMGTQYFGPGTRLTVL.

The chain links TRBV6-1 to TRBJ2-1; TRBD2 matches 9 bases. The V and J ends lost 2 bases and 2 bases, in that order; junction bases with no gene match: 10. In germline, CDR1 is MNHNS, CDR2 SASEGT. The CDR3 length is 18 residues. For the CDR3, the DNA is TGTGCCAGCAGTGAATTTGGGAGGAGCGGGGGGACCTACAATGAGCAGTTCTTC. Translated: CASSEFGRSGGTYNEQFF.

Comment on this clone: This sample also contains other DNA sequences that code for the same CDR3. The rearrangement links TRBV24-1 to TRBJ1-1, with D unclear. This CDR3 contains 13 residues. The V end was cut by 4 bases, the J end by 3 bases, with 8 bases between. CDR1 is KGHDR and CDR2 is SFDVKD in the germline V gene. CDR3 coding DNA: TGTGCCACCAGTGACCCCCCGGACACTGAAGCTTTCTTT. Translating it yields CATSDPPDTEAFF.

The chain couples TRBV6-4 to TRBJ2-5; 8 nucleotides line up with TRBD2. The germline V gene encodes CDR1 MRHNA and CDR2 SNTAGT. The CDR3 spans 16 residues. V was pared by 7 bases and J by 7 bases, with 17 bases of the junction left unmatched. CDR3 nucleotide sequence: TGTGCCAGCAAGCACCGAGCGGGAGAACAGGAAGGGACCCAGTACTTC. Translation: CASKHRAGEQEGTQYF.

This clone was observed once. The chain couples TRBV28 to TRBJ1-5; 10 nucleotides match TRBD1. The CDR3 totals 17 residues. The V and J ends lost 1 base and 3 bases, in that order; junction bases with no gene match: 6. Germline CDR1 MDHEN, CDR2 SYDVKM. The CDR3 loop reads CASSLLGDRGFNQPQHF. CDR3 sequence (DNA): TGTGCCAGCAGTTTATTGGGGGACAGGGGCTTCAATCAGCCCCAGCATTTT.

CDR3 residues: CATGTSGGETQYF. The CDR3 nucleotides read TGCGCGACCGGGACTAGCGGGGGAGAGACCCAGTACTTC. The V call is TRBV10-1, the J call TRBJ2-5; 14 positions match TRBD2. Germline assignment: CDR1 WNHNN and CDR2 SYGVQD (reference sequence). The CDR3 runs to 13 residues.

V gene TRBV7-8 combines with J gene TRBJ2-1; the match to TRBD2 covers 16 bases. The CDR3 has 16 amino acids. Trimming removed 5 bases from V and 8 bases from J; junction bases left unmatched: 6. CDR1 and CDR2 from the germline V gene are SGHVS and FQNEAQ. The CDR3 loop is CASSPPGLAGGDEQFF. CDR3 nucleotides: TGTGCCAGCAGCCCACCGGGACTAGCGGGAGGGGATGAGCAGTTCTTC. Looking up the rest from reference TRBV7-8 and TRBJ2-1 gives the full variable domain: GAGVSQSPRYKVAKRGQDVALRCDPISGHVSLFWYQQALGQGPEFLTYFQNEAQLDKSGLPSDRFFAERPEGSVSTLKIQRTQQEDSAVYLCASSPPGLAGGDEQFFGPGTRLTVL.

The rearrangement uses TRBV7-6 and TRBJ1-1; the D gene is possibly TRBD1 (6 bases). The germline gives CDR1 SGHVS, CDR2 FNYEAQ. The germline V and J ends were trimmed by 2 bases and 3 bases, with 7 bases remaining between them. This CDR3 is built from 13 residues. CDR3 in DNA: TGTGCCAGCAGCTTAACAGGGCACACTGAAGCTTTCTTT. Residues: CASSLTGHTEAFF.

The chain joins TRBV2 to TRBJ1-4; D perhaps matches TRBD1 (5 bases). The CDR3 totals 15 residues. Germline CDR1 reads SNHLY; CDR2 reads FYNNEI. Trimming took off 7 bases at V and 2 bases at J, with 14 bases between the two ends. CDR3 sequence: CASIGGGGTNEKLFF. The CDR3 coding sequence is TGTGCCAGCATTGGCGGGGGGGGGACTAATGAAAAACTGTTTTTT. The complete variable domain, with remaining parts taken from reference TRBV2 and TRBJ1-4, reads EPEVTQTPSHQVTQMGQEVILRCVPISNHLYFYWYRQILGQKVEFLVSFYNNEISEKSEIFDDQFSVERPDGSNFTLKIRSTKLEDSAMYFCASIGGGGTNEKLFFGSGTQLSVL.

The CDR3 sequence is CASSYLPGGRSYEQYF. As DNA, the CDR3 is TGTGCCAGCAGTTACTTACCGGGAGGCCGCTCCTACGAGCAGTACTTC. The V call is TRBV6-2 or TRBV6-3, the J call TRBJ2-7, with 7 bases lining up with TRBD2. The germline V gene encodes CDR1 MNHEY and CDR2 SVGEGT. CDR3 length equals 16 residues. With 1 base clipped from V and 0 bases from J, the junction kept 6 bases outside the gene matches.

This clone was observed a handful of times. V is TRBV28 and J is TRBJ2-7; D is perhaps TRBD2 (5 bases). With 2 bases removed from V and 2 bases from J, the gap between germline ends came to 13 bases. The CDR3 length is 15 residues. The germline gives CDR1 MDHEN, CDR2 SYDVKM. The CDR3 sequence: CASSLGLDPTYEQYF. CDR3 sequence (DNA): TGTGCCAGCAGTTTAGGACTCGACCCCACCTACGAGCAGTACTTC.

This clone was recorded at least ten times. The J gene is TRBJ2-2, the V gene TRBV13; 9 nucleotides agree with TRBD1. In germline, CDR1 is PRHDT, CDR2 FYEKMQ (reference sequence). This CDR3 has 18 residues. V dropped 4 bases and J dropped 3; count of bases not matched to a gene: 12. CDR3: CASSSRLWDRDYTGELFF. DNA for the CDR3: TGTGCCAGCAGCTCCCGCCTTTGGGACAGGGATTACACCGGGGAGCTGTTTTTT.

The chain combines TRBV25-1 with TRBJ1-3; D ambiguous. Germline loops: CDR1 MGHDK, CDR2 SYGVNS. V was clipped by 4 bases and J by 2 bases, with 12 bases between them. The CDR3 loop spans 15 amino acids. The CDR3 is CASSASMGAGNTIYF. The CDR3, as DNA: TGTGCCAGCAGTGCCTCCATGGGCGCTGGAAACACCATATATTTT.

CDR3 protein: CASSLNALAGELFF. The CDR3 DNA follows: TGTGCCAGCAGCTTAAACGCTTTAGCCGGGGAGCTGTTTTTT. This chain uses TRBV7-3 with TRBJ2-2; D unresolved. Trimming removed 1 base at V and 6 bases at J, with 9 bases between. The germline CDR1 and CDR2 sequences are SGHTA and FQGTGA. This CDR3 has 14 residues. Drawing the rest from reference TRBV7-3 and TRBJ2-2, the complete variable domain is GAGVSQTPSNKVTEKGKYVELRCDPISGHTALYWYRQSLGQGPEFLIYFQGTGAADDSGLPNDRFFAVRPEGSVSTLKIQRTERGDSAVYLCASSLNALAGELFFGEGSRLTVL.

This clone showed up just a few times. The chain joins TRBV10-2 to TRBJ2-1, with 9 bases aligning to TRBD1. The trim removed 1 base at V and 8 bases at J, leaving 12 bases unmatched. Germline loops: CDR1 WSHSY, CDR2 SAAADI. This CDR3 has 17 residues. CDR3 residues: CASSEFLQGARGHEQFF. The CDR3 nucleotides are TGCGCCAGCAGTGAGTTCCTACAGGGGGCGCGTGGACATGAGCAGTTCTTC.